The 10 T cell receptor beta chains given below trace back to one sample, sequenced in a study of T cell responses to AZD1222 COVID-19 vaccine. Repertoires were generated with immunoSEQ multiplex PCR, while TCRdb's copy carries only in-frame clones and drops some. The table records about 97,000 clones, around 90% of them present only once. The material sequenced was peripheral blood, taken on day 0 of AZD1222 vaccination. Source of these receptors: an adult in good health.

The chain employs TRBV2 and TRBJ2-1; a weak D match, TRBD1 (6 bases). Trimming stripped 3 bases from V and 6 bases from J, with 18 bases between. Per the germline V gene, CDR1 is SNHLY and CDR2 is FYNNEI. This CDR3 spans 16 amino acids. CDR3 coding DNA: TGTGCCAGCAGTGAGGAATTTGGCAGGGGACGCAATGAGCAGTTCTTC. Translating gives CASSEEFGRGRNEQFF.

This clone was counted a single time. The chain recombines TRBV7-3 with TRBJ2-7, with 7 bases matching TRBD1. The CDR3 loop spans 14 amino acids. Looked up from germline, CDR1 is SGHTA and CDR2 is FQGTGA. Trimming took 2 bases from V and 6 from J; bases not matched to a gene: 7. The CDR3 DNA sequence: TGTGCCAGCAGCTTAGGACAGGCGAGGAGCGAGCAGTACTTC. It codes for CASSLGQARSEQYF.

The chain recombines TRBV5-3 with TRBJ1-2, with D tentatively TRBD1 (6 bases). TRBV5-3 counts as an open reading frame of uncertain function. The CDR3 consists of 15 residues. V lost 4 bases, J lost 5 bases, and 18 bases lay in between. The CDR3 DNA follows: TGTGCCAGAAGCATCTACAGGGAAAAAGCTTATGGCTACACCTTC. Translated: CARSIYREKAYGYTF.

Written as DNA, the CDR3 is TGCGCCAGCAGCTTGGGCACTGAAGCTTTCTTT. It yields the protein CASSLGTEAFF. This sequence joins TRBV5-1 and TRBJ1-1, with no clear D. Looked up from germline, CDR1 is SGHRS and CDR2 is YFSETQ. V lost 0 bases, J lost 4 bases, and 1 base lay in between. This CDR3 is 11 amino acids long.

The V call is TRBV6-5, the J call TRBJ1-6; 9 bases are shared with TRBD1. Germline trimming cut 6 bases from V and 7 bases from J; bases unmatched to any gene: 7. This CDR3 is built from 15 residues. Per the germline V gene, CDR1 is MNHEY and CDR2 is SVGAGI. The CDR3 here is CASRHTGTGNSPLHF. In DNA, the CDR3 is TGTGCCAGCAGGCACACCGGGACAGGGAATTCACCCCTCCACTTT.

The chain carries TRBV30 and TRBJ1-5; 8 bases align to TRBD1. CDR1 is GTSNPN and CDR2 is SVGIG in the germline V gene (reference sequence). CDR3 length equals 18 residues. Unmatched junction bases numbered 18, after V lost 1 base and J lost 7 bases. As DNA, the CDR3 is TGTGCCTGGAGTGACCGGCGAACCCGACAGGGGTCGGCGCAGCCCCAGCATTTT. Protein: CAWSDRRTRQGSAQPQHF.

This clone was seen only once. The V call is TRBV7-3, the J call TRBJ1-1; 8 bases fit TRBD1. V trimming: 5 bases; J trimming: 4 bases; junction bases outside the gene matches: 3. The CDR3 spans 13 residues. The germline CDR1 and CDR2 sequences are SGHTA and FQGTGA. CDR3 in DNA: TGTGCCAGCAGCCGACAGGGGATCACTGAAGCTTTCTTT. Protein sequence: CASSRQGITEAFF.

This clone showed up just once. The chain employs TRBV7-2 and TRBJ1-2; D gene ambiguous. The germline V and J ends were trimmed by 5 bases and 0 bases, with 16 bases remaining between them. CDR3 length: 16 residues. Germline CDR1 reads SGHTA; CDR2 reads FQGNSA. The CDR3 nucleotides read TGTGCCAGCAGCCCTAACAGCTGGCCTACTAACTATGGCTACACCTTC. It codes for CASSPNSWPTNYGYTF.

The rearrangement joins TRBV4-3 to TRBJ2-7; TRBD1 matches 11 bases. V was clipped by 1 base and J by 5 bases; unmatched bases: 10. The CDR3 length is 17 residues. Germline-derived CDR1 and CDR2 are LGHNA and YSLEER. Here the CDR3 DNA reads TGCGCCAGCAGCCAAGGGACAGGGGGCGTCTCGGGCCACGAGCAGTACTTC. Its protein product is CASSQGTGGVSGHEQYF.

This clone has only one observation. The V call is TRBV5-6, the J call TRBJ1-2, with 7 bases fitting TRBD1. V dropped 4 bases and J dropped 5; count of bases not matched to a gene: 11. The CDR3 consists of 15 residues. From germline, CDR1 is SGHDT and CDR2 YYEEEE. The CDR3 reads CASSLRGPTGYGYTF. CDR3 sequence (DNA): TGTGCCAGCAGCCTAAGGGGGCCTACGGGTTATGGCTACACCTTC. The entire variable domain, with the rest obtained from reference TRBV5-6 and TRBJ1-2, is as follows: DAGVTQSPTHLIKTRGQQVTLRCSPKSGHDTVSWYQQALGQGPQFIFQYYEEEERQRGNFPDRFSGHQFPNYSSELNVNALLLGDSALYLCASSLRGPTGYGYTFGSGTRLTVV.